The rows below give T cell receptor beta chains drawn from one sample of a study of shared T cell receptors in the human thymus. Sequencing used immunoSEQ multiplex PCR; TCRdb keeps in-frame clones, though not all of them. This sample has 700,000 or so clones, with around 85% found just once. The same sample was also used in a study of human thymus T cells.

Sequencing was performed on thymocytes. The receptors were sampled from a girl less than two years old with a congenital heart defect. CDR3s include the opening cysteine and the closing phenylalanine or tryptophan. Each record gives: J gene, V gene, D gene, clone size, CDR3 DNA, CDR3 protein. The D gene is left open where the match is weak. Rows give clone size only sometimes, using once, few, many, or a class for an expanded clone.

TRBJ2-3,TRBV5-1,.,.,TGCGCCAGCAGCTTGGGACTAGAGGGGGATACGCAGTATTTT,CASSLGLEGDTQYF
TRBJ2-7,TRBV19,TRBD1,.,TGTGCCAGTAGTATGCATAGGGGGCGAGTAAACGAGCAGTACTTC,CASSMHRGRVNEQYF
TRBJ1-6,TRBV7-8,.,.,TGTGCCAGCAGACCCGACAGGAGTGGATCACCCCTCCACTTT,CASRPDRSGSPLHF
TRBJ1-5,TRBV7-8,.,.,TGTGCCAGCAGCCCAGCCCCTCCCTGGAAGGGGCCGGGAGGTCAGCCCCAGCATTTT,CASSPAPPWKGPGGQPQHF
TRBJ1-1,TRBV5-1,.,.,TGCGCCAGCCAGTCCATAAATCGGGAAACTGAAGCTTTCTTT,CASQSINRETEAFF
TRBJ2-4,TRBV19,TRBD2,.,TGTGCCAGTAAACGGGGGGACATTCAGTACTTC,CASKRGDIQYF
TRBJ1-1,TRBV5-4,.,.,TGTGCCAGCAGCTTGGTTCGCTGGGGCAGGGAGGGGATTTACGACACTGAAGCTTTCTTT,CASSLVRWGREGIYDTEAFF
TRBJ1-4,TRBV4-1,TRBD1,.,TGCGCCAGCAGCCAAGCCTCCTCGGGACAGGGCAATGAAAAACTGTTTTTT,CASSQASSGQGNEKLFF
TRBJ1-3,TRBV5-6,.,few,TGTGCCAGCAGCCAAAATAGCAGTGCTACTGGAAACACCATATATTTT,CASSQNSSATGNTIYF
TRBJ1-1,TRBV29-1,.,.,TGCAGCGTTGAAGAGGGCGTGGCGTGCACTGAAGCTTTCTTT,CSVEEGVACTEAFF
TRBJ2-2,TRBV29-1,TRBD1,.,TGCAGCGTTCCCGTTCACAGGGGCTTAGGGGACCCGAACACCGGGGAGCTGTTTTTT,CSVPVHRGLGDPNTGELFF
TRBJ1-2,TRBV14,.,.,TGTGCCAGCAGCCAAGATCGGTTGGACAGCCCCTATGGCTACACCTTC,CASSQDRLDSPYGYTF
TRBJ1-4,TRBV25-1,.,.,TGTGCCAGCAGTGAATCTGAGAATGAAAAACTGTTTTTT,CASSESENEKLFF
TRBJ1-1,TRBV28,.,.,TGTGCCAGCAGGCCGGGGGGCTACAACACTGAAGCTTTCTTT,CASRPGGYNTEAFF
TRBJ1-3,TRBV19,.,.,TGTGCCAGTAGTCCCTGGACAGCAAAAATGAACACCATATATTTT,CASSPWTAKMNTIYF
TRBJ1-5,TRBV30,.,.,TGTGCCTGGAGTGTAATTGGGCACTGTAATCAGCCCCAGCATTTT,CAWSVIGHCNQPQHF
TRBJ1-2,TRBV2,.,.,TGTGCCAGCAGAATTGAAGGGGTTCATGGCTACACCTTC,CASRIEGVHGYTF
TRBJ1-1,TRBV9,.,.,TGTGCCAGCAGCGTCCCGAACGGCCGGGACACTGAAGCTTTCTTT,CASSVPNGRDTEAFF
TRBJ2-3,TRBV7-3,.,.,TGTGCCAGCAGTAGGAGTGCTCCAGATACGCAGTATTTT,CASSRSAPDTQYF
TRBJ2-1,TRBV4-3,TRBD1,.,TGCGCCAGCAGCCAAGGGGAATCCGGGACAGGTGACAATGAGCAGTTCTTC,CASSQGESGTGDNEQFF
TRBJ2-1,TRBV28,.,once,TGTGCCAGCAGTTTAGGAGGGGACCACAATGAGCAGTTCTTC,CASSLGGDHNEQFF
TRBJ1-2,TRBV7-8,.,.,TGTGCCAGCAGCGTGTACAGGGACACTAACTATGGCTACACCTTC,CASSVYRDTNYGYTF
TRBJ1-2,TRBV28,TRBD1,.,TGTGCCAGCAGTTTCCCTCTCCGGGACAGGGCCAACTATGGCTACACCTTC,CASSFPLRDRANYGYTF
TRBJ2-6,TRBV2,.,.,TGTGCCAGCAACCGAAGCTGGGGCCACACCTGGGCCAACGTCCTGACTTTC,CASNRSWGHTWANVLTF
TRBJ1-2,TRBV4-3,TRBD1,.,TGCGCCAGCAGCCAAGATTCATCGGGACAGGGCGACTATGGCTACACCTTC,CASSQDSSGQGDYGYTF
TRBJ2-7,TRBV15,TRBD2,.,TGTGCCACCAGCCCGAGGCTAGCGGTAAATATACCAACTCCCTACGAGCAGTACTTC,CATSPRLAVNIPTPYEQYF
TRBJ1-2,TRBV11-2,.,.,TGTGCCAGCAGCCCTCAGTGGGGCTACACCTTC,CASSPQWGYTF
TRBJ2-7,TRBV4-1,.,.,TGCGCCAGCAGCTCCGGACAGCCGTCCTACGAGCAGTACTTC,CASSSGQPSYEQYF
TRBJ2-5,TRBV18,TRBD2,.,TGTGCCAGCAGTATAAAGGACGTGGCGGGGGGGCCCTTGGAATACCAAGAGACCCAGTACTTC,CASSIKDVAGGPLEYQETQYF